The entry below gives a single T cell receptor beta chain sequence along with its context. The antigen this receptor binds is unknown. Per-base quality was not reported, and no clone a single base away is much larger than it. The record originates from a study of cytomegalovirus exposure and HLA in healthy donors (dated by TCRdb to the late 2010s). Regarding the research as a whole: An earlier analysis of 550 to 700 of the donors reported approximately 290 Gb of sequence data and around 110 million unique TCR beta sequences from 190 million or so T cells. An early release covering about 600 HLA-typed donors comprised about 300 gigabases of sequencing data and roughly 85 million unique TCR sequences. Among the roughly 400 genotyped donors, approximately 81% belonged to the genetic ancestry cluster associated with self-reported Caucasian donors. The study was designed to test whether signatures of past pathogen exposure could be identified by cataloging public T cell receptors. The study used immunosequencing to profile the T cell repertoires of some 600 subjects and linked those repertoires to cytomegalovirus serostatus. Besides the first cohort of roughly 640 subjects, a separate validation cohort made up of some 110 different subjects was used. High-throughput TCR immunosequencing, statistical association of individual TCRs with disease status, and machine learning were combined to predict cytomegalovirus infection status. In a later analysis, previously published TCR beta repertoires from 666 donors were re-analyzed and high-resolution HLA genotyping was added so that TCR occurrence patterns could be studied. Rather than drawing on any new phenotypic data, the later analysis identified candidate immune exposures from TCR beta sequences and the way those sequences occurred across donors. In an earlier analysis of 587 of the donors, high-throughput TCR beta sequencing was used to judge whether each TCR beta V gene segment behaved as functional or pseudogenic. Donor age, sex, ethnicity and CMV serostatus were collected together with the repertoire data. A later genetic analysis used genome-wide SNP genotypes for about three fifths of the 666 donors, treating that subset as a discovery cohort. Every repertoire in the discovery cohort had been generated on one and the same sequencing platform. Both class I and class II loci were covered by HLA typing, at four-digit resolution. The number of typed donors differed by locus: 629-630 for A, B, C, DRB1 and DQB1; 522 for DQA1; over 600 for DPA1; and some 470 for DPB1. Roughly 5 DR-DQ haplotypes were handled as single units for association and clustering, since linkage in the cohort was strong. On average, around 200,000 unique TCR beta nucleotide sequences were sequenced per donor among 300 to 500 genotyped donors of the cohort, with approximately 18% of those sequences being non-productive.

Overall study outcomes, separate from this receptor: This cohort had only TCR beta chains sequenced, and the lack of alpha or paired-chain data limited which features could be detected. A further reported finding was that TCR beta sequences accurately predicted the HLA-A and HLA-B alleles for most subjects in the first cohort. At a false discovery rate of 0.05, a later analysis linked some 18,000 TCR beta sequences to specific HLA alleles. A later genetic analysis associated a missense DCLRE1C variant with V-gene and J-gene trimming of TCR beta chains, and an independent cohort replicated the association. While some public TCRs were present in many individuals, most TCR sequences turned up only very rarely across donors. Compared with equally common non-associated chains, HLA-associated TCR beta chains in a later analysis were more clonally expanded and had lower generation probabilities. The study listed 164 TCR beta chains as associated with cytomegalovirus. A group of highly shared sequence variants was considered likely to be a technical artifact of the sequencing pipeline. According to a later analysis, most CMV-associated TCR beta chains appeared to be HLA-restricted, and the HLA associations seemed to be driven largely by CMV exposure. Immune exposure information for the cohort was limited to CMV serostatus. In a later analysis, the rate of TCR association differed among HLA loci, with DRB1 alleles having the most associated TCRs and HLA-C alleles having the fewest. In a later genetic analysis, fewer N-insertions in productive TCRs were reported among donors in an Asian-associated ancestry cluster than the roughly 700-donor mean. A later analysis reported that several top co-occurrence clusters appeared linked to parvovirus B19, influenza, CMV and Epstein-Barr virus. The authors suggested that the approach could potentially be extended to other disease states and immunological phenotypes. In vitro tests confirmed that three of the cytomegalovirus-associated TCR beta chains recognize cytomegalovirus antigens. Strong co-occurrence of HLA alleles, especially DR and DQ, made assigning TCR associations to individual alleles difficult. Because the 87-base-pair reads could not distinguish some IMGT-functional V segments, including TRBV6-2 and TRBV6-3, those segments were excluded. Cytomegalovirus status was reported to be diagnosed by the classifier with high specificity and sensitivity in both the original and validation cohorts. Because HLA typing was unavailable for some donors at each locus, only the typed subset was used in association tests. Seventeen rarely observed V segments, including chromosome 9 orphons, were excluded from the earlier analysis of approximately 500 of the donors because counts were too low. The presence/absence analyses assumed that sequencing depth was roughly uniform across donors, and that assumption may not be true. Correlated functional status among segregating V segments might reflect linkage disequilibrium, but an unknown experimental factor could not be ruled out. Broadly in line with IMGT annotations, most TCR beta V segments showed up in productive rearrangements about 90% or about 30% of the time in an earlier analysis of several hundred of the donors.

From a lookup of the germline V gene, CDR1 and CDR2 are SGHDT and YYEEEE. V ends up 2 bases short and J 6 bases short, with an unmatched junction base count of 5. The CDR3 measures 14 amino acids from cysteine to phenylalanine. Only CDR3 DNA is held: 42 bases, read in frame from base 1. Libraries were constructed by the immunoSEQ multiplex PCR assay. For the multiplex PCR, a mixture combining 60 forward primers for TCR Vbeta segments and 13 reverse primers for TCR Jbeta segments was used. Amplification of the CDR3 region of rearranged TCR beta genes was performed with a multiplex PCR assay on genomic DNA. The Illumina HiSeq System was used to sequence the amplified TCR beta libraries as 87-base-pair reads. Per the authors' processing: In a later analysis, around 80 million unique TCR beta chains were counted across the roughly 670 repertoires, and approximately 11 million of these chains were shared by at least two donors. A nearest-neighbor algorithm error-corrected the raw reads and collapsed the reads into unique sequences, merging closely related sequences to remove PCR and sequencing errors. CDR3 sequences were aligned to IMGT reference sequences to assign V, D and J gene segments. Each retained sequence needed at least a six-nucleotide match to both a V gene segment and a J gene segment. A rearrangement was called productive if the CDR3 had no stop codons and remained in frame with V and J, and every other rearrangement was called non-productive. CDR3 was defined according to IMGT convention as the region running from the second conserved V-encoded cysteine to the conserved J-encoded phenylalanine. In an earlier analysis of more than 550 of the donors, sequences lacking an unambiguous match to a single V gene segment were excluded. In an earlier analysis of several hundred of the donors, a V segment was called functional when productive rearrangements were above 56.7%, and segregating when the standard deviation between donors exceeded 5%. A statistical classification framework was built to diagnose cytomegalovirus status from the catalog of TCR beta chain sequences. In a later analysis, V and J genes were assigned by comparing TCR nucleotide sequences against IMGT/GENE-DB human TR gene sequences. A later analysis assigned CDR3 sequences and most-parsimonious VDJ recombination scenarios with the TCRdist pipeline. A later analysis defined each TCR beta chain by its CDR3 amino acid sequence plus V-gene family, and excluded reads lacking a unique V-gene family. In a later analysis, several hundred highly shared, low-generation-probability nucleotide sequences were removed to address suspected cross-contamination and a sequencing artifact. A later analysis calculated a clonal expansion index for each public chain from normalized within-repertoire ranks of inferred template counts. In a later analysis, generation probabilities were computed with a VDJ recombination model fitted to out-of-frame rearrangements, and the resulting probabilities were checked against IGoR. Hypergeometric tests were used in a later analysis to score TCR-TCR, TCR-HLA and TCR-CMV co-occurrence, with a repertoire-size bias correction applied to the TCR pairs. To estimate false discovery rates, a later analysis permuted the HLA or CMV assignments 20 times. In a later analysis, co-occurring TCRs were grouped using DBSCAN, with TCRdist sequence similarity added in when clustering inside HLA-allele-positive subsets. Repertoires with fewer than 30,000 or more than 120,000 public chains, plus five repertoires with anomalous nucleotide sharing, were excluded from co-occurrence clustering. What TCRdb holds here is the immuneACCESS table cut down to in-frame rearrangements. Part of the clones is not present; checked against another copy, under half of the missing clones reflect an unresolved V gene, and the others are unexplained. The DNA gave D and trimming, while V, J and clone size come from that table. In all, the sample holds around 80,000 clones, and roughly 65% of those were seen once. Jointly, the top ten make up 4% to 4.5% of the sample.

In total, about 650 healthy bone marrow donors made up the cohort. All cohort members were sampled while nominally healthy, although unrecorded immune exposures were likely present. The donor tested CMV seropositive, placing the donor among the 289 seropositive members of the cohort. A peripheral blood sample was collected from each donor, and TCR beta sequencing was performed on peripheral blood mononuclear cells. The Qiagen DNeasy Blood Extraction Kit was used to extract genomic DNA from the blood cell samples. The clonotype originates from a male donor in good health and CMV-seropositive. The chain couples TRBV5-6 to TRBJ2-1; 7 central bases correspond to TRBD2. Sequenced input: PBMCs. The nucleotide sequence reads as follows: TGTGCCAGCAGCTTTGGACTAGAAGGCAATGAGCAGTTCTTC. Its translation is CASSFGLEGNEQFF.